The 13 T cell receptor beta chains presented below share a single source sample, sequenced in a study of T cell repertoires in cytomegalovirus infection. TCRdb redid the calling of the reads with MiXCR, one entry per CDR3 protein. The sample consists of roughly 310,000 distinct CDR3 sequences, under 20% of them appearing once. The sequenced sample consisted of PBMCs. The source is a human donor in good health (CMV status not recorded). Some clones in this sample may be carry-over from other donors' samples.

This chain joins TRBV10-3 and TRBJ1-4; D is possibly TRBD1 (6 bases). The CDR3 is 15 amino acids. Germline V gives CDR1 ENHRY, CDR2 SYGVKD. V was shortened by 7 bases and J by 0 bases, with 12 bases between the two germline ends. The chain's CDR3 is CAIKSGATTNEKLFF. The CDR3 DNA follows: TGTGCCATCAAATCGGGGGCGACAACTAATGAAAAACTGTTTTTT.

This clonotype was observed at least ten times. V gene TRBV11-2 combines with J gene TRBJ2-3; no definite D call. CDR3 size: 16 residues. The germline V gene encodes CDR1 SGHAT and CDR2 FQNNGV. Trimming cost V 4 bases and J 0 bases, with 14 bases left between them. The chain's CDR3 is CASSSSRLVSTDTQYF. Here the CDR3 DNA reads TGTGCCAGCAGCTCGAGTAGACTCGTGAGCACAGATACGCAGTATTTT.

The rearrangement joins TRBV20-1 to TRBJ2-5; tentatively, D is TRBD1 or TRBD2 (5 bases each). CDR3 length equals 16 residues. CDR1 and CDR2 (germline): DFQATT, SNEGSKA (reference sequence). Trimming stripped 3 bases from V and 2 bases from J, with 19 bases between. The CDR3 region is CSARGPIRWGQETQYF. CDR3 DNA sequence: TGCAGTGCTAGGGGACCAATCCGGTGGGGTCAAGAGACCCAGTACTTC.

The chain recombines TRBV27 with TRBJ1-2; 7 bases agree with TRBD1. The germline CDR1 and CDR2 sequences are MNHEY and SMNVEV (reference sequence). The J segment lost 0 bases and the V segment lost 7 bases, leaving 8 bases of the junction unmatched. This CDR3 has 15 amino acids. The CDR3 sequence: CASKGQEGANYGYTF. In DNA, the CDR3 is TGTGCCAGCAAAGGACAGGAGGGGGCTAACTATGGCTACACCTTC.

In its sample, this clonotype was seen a few times. This chain joins TRBV12-3 or TRBV12-4 and TRBJ2-5; D ambiguous. The CDR3 loop spans 14 amino acids. Trimming took off 5 bases at V and 5 bases at J, with 15 bases between the two ends. The CDR3 coding sequence is TGTGCCAGCAGTCTAAAAGGGCGTCCGGAGACCCAGTACTTC. Translation: CASSLKGRPETQYF.

This clonotype was observed a few times. The chain links TRBV29-1 to TRBJ1-4; D perhaps matches TRBD1 (5 bases). The germline CDR1 and CDR2 sequences are SQVTM and ANQGSEA. The CDR3 extends over 11 amino acids. With 7 bases removed from V and 4 bases from J, the gap between germline ends came to 7 bases. The CDR3 loop is CSAGSNEKLFF. The DNA for the CDR3 is TGCAGCGCAGGGAGTAATGAAAAACTGTTTTTT.

This clonotype was counted many times. V and J are TRBV27 and TRBJ1-1; D is possibly TRBD1 (5 bases). Germline V gene data show CDR1 as MNHEY and CDR2 as SMNVEV (reference sequence). V gave up 4 bases and J gave up 9 bases, with 30 bases separating them. The CDR3 has 18 amino acids. The CDR3 sequence is CASSSRTTMTTATRQAFF. CDR3 nucleotide sequence: TGTGCCAGCAGTTCACGTACCACAATGACGACAGCTACCAGGCAAGCTTTCTTT.

The chain has TRBV10-3 and TRBJ2-7, with D tentatively TRBD1 (5 bases). This CDR3 is built from 14 residues. V was trimmed by 5 bases and J by 3 bases, leaving 14 bases between them. Germline V gene lookup returns CDR1 ENHRY and CDR2 SYGVKD. This CDR3 is CAISSLQGIYEQYF. The CDR3 bases are TGTGCCATCAGTTCCCTTCAGGGAATCTACGAGCAGTACTTC.

The rearrangement uses TRBV28 and TRBJ2-2; D is unclear. Germline V CDR1 and CDR2: MDHEN, SYDVKM. Trimming left V 3 bases short and J 6 bases short, with 8 bases between. This CDR3 region has 13 residues. CDR3 DNA sequence: TGTGCCAGCAGTTTGACCAAACCCGGGGAGCTGTTTTTT. Its translation: CASSLTKPGELFF.

In the case of this clonotype: A much larger clonotype is one base distant, so this may be a read error. The chain combines TRBV7-2 with TRBJ1-3, with D unresolved. The V gene's germline CDR1 is SGHTA and CDR2 FQGNSA. The CDR3 has 17 amino acids. CDR3 amino acids: CASSLGAALSSGNTMYF. Written as DNA, the CDR3 is TGTGCCAGCAGCTTAGGCGCAGCCCTGAGCTCTGGAAACACCATGTATTTT.

J is TRBJ2-3 and V is TRBV7-8, with 11 bases fitting TRBD2. Germline CDR1 and CDR2: SGHVS and FQNEAQ. This CDR3 region has 16 residues. V shed 3 bases and J 5 bases; nucleotides not matched to a gene: 7. CDR3 in DNA: TGTGCCAGCAGCTTCCAACTAGCGGGGGAGAGAGATACGCAGTATTTT. This gives the protein CASSFQLAGERDTQYF. The complete variable domain, with remaining parts taken from reference TRBV7-8 and TRBJ2-3, reads GAGVSQSPRYKVAKRGQDVALRCDPISGHVSLFWYQQALGQGPEFLTYFQNEAQLDKSGLPSDRFFAERPEGSVSTLKIQRTQQEDSAVYLCASSFQLAGERDTQYFGPGTRLTVL.

The genes are TRBV11-3 and TRBJ2-3; D ambiguous. This CDR3 is 14 amino acids long. Germline V CDR1 and CDR2: SGHNT, YENEEA. Between the trimmed V and J ends, which lost 1 base and 2 bases, there was a span of 7 bases. The CDR3 is CASSLVGPTDTQYF. The CDR3 DNA reads as TGTGCCAGCAGCTTAGTCGGTCCCACAGATACGCAGTATTTT.

The chain recombines TRBV7-3 with TRBJ2-6; D might be TRBD1 (5 bases). The V and J ends lost 5 bases and 3 bases respectively, with 8 bases between them. CDR1 is SGHTA and CDR2 is FQGTGA in the germline V gene. There are 14 residues in the CDR3. CDR3 amino acids: CASSQGNGANVLTF. CDR3 DNA: TGTGCCAGCAGCCAGGGTAATGGGGCCAACGTCCTGACTTTC.